The clone carrying this T cell receptor beta chain was counted between two and nine times. Its cognate antigen is unknown. TCRdb called the 5' RACE reads again in MiXCR, with one record for every CDR3 protein. Among 190,000 or so distinct CDR3 sequences, around 13% were seen once, and the ten largest hold 16%. The record originates from a study of CD8 T cells in ankylosing spondylitis. Study-wide results and caveats: Disease-associated clones were CD8+ and fairly uncommon in peripheral blood. Among TCR beta sequences, a motif of fewer than 10 highly homologous variants appeared characteristic of ankylosing spondylitis blood.

The ends were cut back, 0 bases at V and 3 bases at J, with 9 bases in the middle. The CDR3 runs to 15 residues. Germline lookup yields CDR1 MGHRA and CDR2 YSYEKL. Sequenced sample: blood, either unsorted or a sorted T cell fraction (not recorded which). The chain recombines TRBV4-1 with TRBJ1-3, with D unresolved. The source is a male donor with ankylosing spondylitis or in good health (not recorded which). This chain's CDR3 is CASSQEMGFGNTIYF. The CDR3 coding sequence is TGCGCCAGCAGCCAAGAAATGGGGTTTGGAAACACCATATATTTT.